This T cell receptor beta chain was profiled in a study of blood T cell repertoires in COVID-19. Background on the study: Some COVID-19 samples were acute and others convalescent; all came from the United States, Italy and Spain. Sources were T cells, B-cell-depleted T cells, or PBMCs; the material itself was cDNA or gDNA.

The CDR3 sequence is 13 residues long. J was trimmed by 4 bases and V by 5 bases; bases with no gene match: 4. CDR1 is SGHRS, CDR2 YFSETQ, per germline. Authors' analysis steps: From reference gene primer amplification, estimates of nucleated cell counts were derived. Using immunoSEQ multiplex PCR, the repertoire was profiled, and TCRdb retains in-frame clones only, with some absent. That table furnishes V, J and clone size, whereas the DNA furnished D and trimming. The data show approximately 50,000 clones, with 80% to 95% seen just once and roughly 4.2% held by the top ten. The chain links TRBV5-1 to TRBJ1-1; 8 bases fit TRBD1. The source of this sequence is a middle-aged man with active COVID-19. The sample consisted of peripheral blood. The CDR3 is CASRNTGGTEAFF. CDR3 bases: TGCGCCAGCAGAAATACAGGGGGCACTGAAGCTTTCTTT.